A single sample gave rise to the 21 T cell receptor beta chains below, sequenced in a study of OX40 agonist ivuxolimab in advanced cancers. Sequenced by immunoSEQ multiplex PCR; TCRdb stores in-frame clones only, minus some. The sample carries nearly 80,000 clones, about 90% recorded once. Material: CD4+ or CD8+ T cells sorted from blood, obtained in a trial of the OX40 agonist ivuxolimab. The receptors here all came from an adult with an advanced solid tumor such as melanoma, head and neck, liver or kidney cancer.

The gene calls are TRBV21-1 and TRBJ2-1; the table's TRBD2 call for D was not verified on the DNA. TRBV21-1 is a recognized pseudogene. The CDR3 runs to 16 residues. This CDR3 reads CASSIALAGGTNEQFF. CDR3 nucleotides: TGTGCCAGCAGCATTGCCTTAGCGGGGGGGACCAATGAGCAGTTCTTC.

The chain couples TRBV19 to TRBJ1-5, with D unclear. CDR1 is LNHDA and CDR2 is SQIVND in the germline V gene (reference sequence). The CDR3 has 15 amino acids. V gave up 5 bases and J gave up 6 bases, with 17 bases separating them. In DNA form, the CDR3 reads TGTGCCAGTAGTGTTAGCCCCATCGGGTCTCAGCCCCAGCATTTT. Its protein is CASSVSPIGSQPQHF.

The chain uses TRBV6-5 and TRBJ1-1; D call uncertain. Per germline, CDR1 MNHEY and CDR2 SVGAGI. The V gene lost 6 bases and the J gene lost 1 base, with 15 bases spanning the gap. This CDR3 region has 15 residues. The CDR3 loop is CASSPGSRKNTEAFF. CDR3 DNA: TGTGCCAGCAGCCCCGGGAGTCGGAAGAACACTGAAGCTTTCTTT.

The chain joins TRBV4-2 to TRBJ1-2; TRBD1 agrees at 10 bases. In germline, CDR1 is LGHNA, CDR2 YNFKEQ. J gave up 8 bases and V 3 bases, and 9 bases lay outside the gene matches. The CDR3 runs 15 residues. CDR3 loop: CASSQERGTGAGYTF. In DNA form, the CDR3 reads TGTGCCAGCAGCCAGGAGAGGGGGACAGGGGCGGGCTACACCTTC.

This sequence joins TRBV14 and TRBJ1-1; D gene uncertain. The CDR3 covers 15 residues. Germline lookup yields CDR1 SGHDN and CDR2 FVKESK. With 2 bases removed from V and 0 bases from J, the gap between germline ends came to 10 bases. CDR3 sequence (DNA): TGTGCCAGCAGCCAAACCTATGGGGTGAACACTGAAGCTTTCTTT. Residues: CASSQTYGVNTEAFF. Looking up the rest from reference TRBV14 and TRBJ1-1 gives the full variable domain: EAGVTQFPSHSVIEKGQTVTLRCDPISGHDNLYWYRRVMGKEIKFLLHFVKESKQDESGMPNNRFLAERTGGTYSTLKVQPAELEDSGVYFCASSQTYGVNTEAFFGQGTRLTVV.

This sequence joins TRBV6-5 and TRBJ1-6; D is uncertain. The CDR3 has 15 residues. Looked up from germline, CDR1 is MNHEY and CDR2 is SVGAGI. V lost 2 bases and J lost 10, with 15 bases in between. The CDR3 DNA is TGTGCCAGCAGTTACGAGCCCCGGGCGGACTCACCCCTCCACTTT. As protein: CASSYEPRADSPLHF.

Written as DNA, the CDR3 is TGTGCCAGCAACCGGGGGCAACAGAATTCACCCCTCCACTTT. Translated, it gives CASNRGQQNSPLHF. The chain is built from TRBV6-1 and TRBJ1-6; D might be TRBD1 (6 bases). The CDR3 has 14 amino acids. Trimming pared 7 bases from V and 7 bases from J, leaving 14 bases between. The V gene's germline CDR1 is MNHNS and CDR2 SASEGT.

The chain uses TRBV27 and TRBJ1-2, with D possibly TRBD1 on 6 matching bases. Germline CDR1 and CDR2: MNHEY and SMNVEV (reference sequence). This CDR3 is built from 15 residues. V lost 5 bases to trimming and J lost 2 bases, with 15 bases between them. The CDR3: CASSPQGGVNYGYTF. CDR3 bases: TGTGCCAGCAGTCCACAGGGTGGTGTCAACTATGGCTACACCTTC.

J is TRBJ2-1 and V is TRBV5-1; D gene uncertain. There are 14 residues in the CDR3. Looked up from germline, CDR1 is SGHRS and CDR2 is YFSETQ. V lost 4 bases to trimming and J lost 10 bases, with 18 bases between them. The DNA for the CDR3 is TGCGCCAGCAGCGTACTTCCGGGTCGCCTGGAGCAGTTCTTC. Protein product: CASSVLPGRLEQFF.

V gene TRBV28 combines with J gene TRBJ2-1; D is possibly TRBD1 (7 bases). The CDR3 extends over 15 amino acids. Between the trimmed V and J ends, which lost 4 bases and 0 bases, there was a span of 10 bases. Per the germline V gene, CDR1 is MDHEN and CDR2 is SYDVKM. The DNA of the CDR3 is TGTGCCAGCAGTTCGGGGGACAGCTCCTACAATGAGCAGTTCTTC. Its protein product is CASSSGDSSYNEQFF.

The chain uses TRBV6-5 and TRBJ1-6; TRBD1 matches at 7 bases. With V trimmed by 6 bases and J by 6 bases, 5 bases remained unmatched. The CDR3 totals 14 residues. Germline V gene data show CDR1 as MNHEY and CDR2 as SVGAGI. CDR3 amino acids: CASSNDRANSPLHF. In DNA, the CDR3 is TGTGCCAGCAGCAATGACAGGGCTAATTCACCCCTCCACTTT.

The chain has TRBV5-4 and TRBJ2-2; tentatively, D is TRBD1 (5 bases). Trimming shortened V by 5 bases and J by 1 base, and 18 bases separated the two germline ends. Germline V lookup: CDR1 SGHNT, CDR2 YYREEE (reference sequence). The CDR3 length is 17 residues. The DNA for the CDR3 is TGTGCCAGCAGTTGGGCCCGCGACAGTTTGAACACCGGGGAGCTGTTTTTT. Encoded protein: CASSWARDSLNTGELFF.

V gene TRBV28 combines with J gene TRBJ2-1; D tentatively reads TRBD1 or TRBD2 (6 bases each). The CDR3 spans 12 residues. Germline CDR1 and CDR2: MDHEN and SYDVKM. Deletions cut 8 bases from V and 7 bases from J, with 12 bases between. Here the CDR3 reads CASRRGRNEQFF. CDR3 bases: TGTGCCAGCCGCCGGGGGCGGAATGAGCAGTTCTTC.

This chain uses TRBV11-2 with TRBJ2-3; D perhaps matches TRBD1 (6 bases). Germline-derived CDR1 and CDR2 are SGHAT and FQNNGV. The CDR3 is 14 residues long. V was shortened by 6 bases and J by 3 bases, with 13 bases between the two germline ends. The DNA of the CDR3 is TGTGCCAGCAGTACCGGGACAAGGACAGATACGCAGTATTTT. It is translated as CASSTGTRTDTQYF.

The CDR3: CASSAEGGNQPQHF. The DNA for the CDR3 is TGTGCCAGCAGTGCCGAGGGAGGCAATCAGCCCCAGCATTTT. This sequence joins TRBV6-1 and TRBJ1-5; D is unclear. The CDR3 loop spans 14 amino acids. The germline gives CDR1 MNHNS, CDR2 SASEGT. V dropped 4 bases and J dropped 2 bases, with 9 bases sitting between them.

This clone has more than one count but fewer than ten. The CDR3 sequence: CAIGQHDTGELFF. The CDR3 DNA follows: TGTGCCATCGGACAACACGACACCGGGGAGCTGTTTTTT. The V gene is TRBV10-3, the J gene TRBJ2-2, with D maybe TRBD1 (5 bases). CDR1 is ENHRY and CDR2 is SYGVKD in the germline V gene. V lost 8 bases and J 3 bases, leaving 10 bases between the germline ends. The CDR3 loop spans 13 amino acids.

The rearrangement links TRBV7-9 to TRBJ2-5, with a weak D call TRBD2 (6 bases). Germline values: CDR1 SEHNR, CDR2 FQNEAQ (reference sequence). The CDR3 is 17 residues long. V was clipped by 1 base and J by 3 bases, with 18 bases between them. As DNA, the CDR3 is TGTGCCAGCAGCTTAGAGGACCCTTGGCGGGGTAAAGAGACCCAGTACTTC. Its translation: CASSLEDPWRGKETQYF. The complete variable domain, with remaining parts taken from reference TRBV7-9 and TRBJ2-5, reads DTGVSQNPRHKITKRGQNVTFRCDPISEHNRLYWYRQTLGQGPEFLTYFQNEAQLEKSRLLSDRFSAERPKGSFSTLEIQRTEQGDSAMYLCASSLEDPWRGKETQYFGPGTRLLVL.

The chain joins TRBV6-1 to TRBJ1-4, with unresolved D. The CDR3 covers 15 residues. Between the trimmed V and J ends, which lost 2 bases and 12 bases, there was a span of 19 bases. Germline V gives CDR1 MNHNS, CDR2 SASEGT. CDR3 sequence reads: CASSERERVFMELFF. The CDR3 DNA follows: TGTGCCAGCAGTGAACGGGAAAGGGTATTTATGGAACTGTTTTTT.

The rearrangement joins TRBV7-8 to TRBJ1-1; 8 bases are a match to TRBD1. Germline V gene data show CDR1 as SGHVS and CDR2 as FQNEAQ. The CDR3 spans 15 residues. J lost 2 bases, V lost 1 base, and 3 bases had no gene match. This CDR3 is CASSLGGTGNTEAFF. The CDR3 DNA is TGTGCCAGCAGCTTAGGCGGGACAGGTAACACTGAAGCTTTCTTT. Full variable domain (remainder filled in from reference TRBV7-8 and TRBJ1-1): GAGVSQSPRYKVAKRGQDVALRCDPISGHVSLFWYQQALGQGPEFLTYFQNEAQLDKSGLPSDRFFAERPEGSVSTLKIQRTQQEDSAVYLCASSLGGTGNTEAFFGQGTRLTVV.

This chain links TRBV5-5 with TRBJ2-6; 12 nucleotides line up with TRBD1. Trimming removed 0 bases from V and 2 bases from J; junction bases left unmatched: 6. The CDR3 is 19 residues long. CDR1 is SGHKS and CDR2 is YYEKEE in the germline V gene (reference sequence). In DNA, the CDR3 is TGTGCCAGCAGCTTGGCGGGACAGGGGGCTGGAACTGGGGCCAACGTCCTGACTTTC. It yields the protein CASSLAGQGAGTGANVLTF.

This rearrangement joins TRBV6-7 to TRBJ1-1, with 11 positions matching TRBD1. TRBV6-7 qualifies as an ORF whose function is uncertain. The CDR3 spans 18 residues. After removal of 2 bases from V and 6 bases from J, the junction contained 14 bases not matched to a gene. CDR3 DNA sequence: TGTGCCAGCAGTTACGACGACCAGGACAGGGGGCGATGCGCTGAAGCTTTCTTT. Its translation: CASSYDDQDRGRCAEAFF.